This T cell receptor (beta chain) comes out of a study of cytomegalovirus exposure and HLA in healthy donors (dated by TCRdb to about 2017). Looking at the study overall: An earlier analysis of approximately 550 of the donors reported approximately 290 Gb of sequence data and 117 million unique TCR beta sequences from roughly 200 million T cells. About 300 gigabases of sequencing data and approximately 93 million unique TCR sequences were included in an early release covering 500 to 750 HLA-typed donors. The genetic ancestry cluster associated with self-reported Caucasian donors included 70% to 85% of the approximately 400 genotyped donors. The study was designed to test whether signatures of past pathogen exposure could be identified by cataloging public T cell receptors. The study used immunosequencing to profile the T cell repertoires of about 670 subjects and linked those repertoires to cytomegalovirus serostatus. In addition to the first cohort of hundreds of subjects, a separate validation cohort of approximately 110 different subjects was used. To predict cytomegalovirus infection status, the study brought together high-throughput TCR immunosequencing, statistical association of individual TCRs with disease status, and machine learning. A later analysis re-examined previously published TCR beta repertoires from hundreds of donors and added high-resolution HLA genotyping to investigate patterns of TCR occurrence. In the later analysis, no new phenotypic data were used to find candidate immune exposures; instead, reliance was placed on TCR beta sequences and their occurrence across donors. An earlier analysis of around 580 of the donors used high-throughput TCR beta sequencing to judge whether each TCR beta V gene segment behaved as functional or pseudogenic. Alongside the repertoire data, information on donor age, sex, ethnicity and CMV serostatus was compiled. A later genetic analysis took genome-wide SNP genotypes for about three fifths of the 666 donors and used that subset as a discovery cohort. Every discovery cohort repertoire had been produced on one sequencing platform. HLA typing covered class I and class II loci at four-digit resolution. Typing coverage varied by locus: about 620-630 donors for A, B, C, DRB1 and DQB1; roughly 560 for DQA1; over 600 for DPA1; approximately 490 for DPB1. A handful of DR-DQ haplotypes were treated as single units for association and clustering because of strong linkage in the cohort. Among 300 to 500 genotyped donors of the cohort, an average of around 220,000 unique TCR beta nucleotide sequences was sequenced per donor, of which roughly 17% were non-productive.

To prepare the library, the immunoSEQ multiplex PCR assay was applied. For the multiplex PCR, a mixture combining 60 forward primers for TCR Vbeta segments and 13 reverse primers for TCR Jbeta segments was used. The CDR3 region of rearranged TCR beta genes was amplified from genomic DNA by a multiplex PCR assay. The amplified TCR beta libraries were sequenced on the Illumina HiSeq System as 87-base-pair reads. Turning to the authors' computational methods: A later analysis tallied approximately 87 million unique TCR beta chains across the 666 repertoires, and around 9.9 million of those chains were shared by two or more donors. A nearest-neighbor algorithm error-corrected the raw reads and collapsed the reads into unique sequences, merging closely related sequences to remove PCR and sequencing errors. To assign V, D and J gene segments, CDR3 sequences were aligned to IMGT reference sequences. For a sequence to be retained, a match of at least six nucleotides to both a V gene segment and a J gene segment was required. Rearrangements were called productive when the CDR3 lacked stop codons and stayed in frame with V and J; all others were non-productive. CDR3 was defined by IMGT convention, running from the second conserved V-encoded cysteine to the conserved J-encoded phenylalanine. In an earlier analysis of 550 to 650 of the donors, sequences lacking an unambiguous match to a single V gene segment were excluded. An earlier analysis of several hundred of the donors called V segments functional above 56.7% productive rearrangements and segregating when the between-donor standard deviation exceeded 5%. A statistical classification framework was developed to diagnose cytomegalovirus status using the catalog of TCR beta chain sequences. In a later analysis, V and J genes were assigned by comparing TCR nucleotide sequences against IMGT/GENE-DB human TR gene sequences. Using the TCRdist pipeline, a later analysis assigned CDR3 sequences along with most-parsimonious VDJ recombination scenarios. In a later analysis, every TCR beta chain was defined by the combination of its CDR3 amino acid sequence and its V-gene family, and reads without a unique V-gene family were dropped. As a way to deal with suspected cross-contamination and a sequencing artifact, a later analysis dropped more than 500 nucleotide sequences that were highly shared and had low generation probability. For each public chain, a later analysis derived a clonal expansion index from normalized ranks of inferred template counts within each repertoire. A later analysis computed generation probabilities with a VDJ recombination model fitted to out-of-frame rearrangements, and checked the results against IGoR. In a later analysis, TCR-TCR, TCR-HLA and TCR-CMV co-occurrence was scored with hypergeometric tests, and a repertoire-size bias correction was applied to TCR pairs. False discovery rates were estimated in a later analysis by permuting HLA or CMV assignments 20 times. In a later analysis, co-occurring TCRs were grouped using DBSCAN, and TCRdist sequence similarity was added for clustering within HLA-allele-positive subsets. Co-occurrence clustering excluded repertoires with fewer than 30,000 or more than 120,000 public chains, plus five with anomalous nucleotide sharing. As stored in TCRdb, this immuneACCESS dataset retains in-frame rearrangements with V and J assigned. A fraction of the clones does not appear; measured against another copy, unresolved V genes explain less than half of the discrepancy, and the remainder lacks a known reason. The DNA was the basis for D and trimming; V, J and clone size are from that table. This sample gives 90,000 to 120,000 clones in total; under 80% of them show up just once. Approximately 14% of the sample belongs to the ten largest clones.

CDR1 is given as SGHTA and CDR2 as FQGNSA, both from the germline V gene. Trimming leaves V shorter by 0 bases and J shorter by 4 bases, with the junction holding 6 bases beyond the gene matches. Spanning cysteine to phenylalanine, the CDR3 consists of 16 amino acids. The CDR3 DNA has 48 bases and is translated from base 1. The full study reports these points: The authors suggested that the approach could potentially be extended to other disease states and immunological phenotypes. Linkage disequilibrium might explain the correlated functional status among segregating V segments, but an unknown experimental factor could not be ruled out. V-gene and J-gene trimming of TCR beta chains was associated with a missense DCLRE1C variant in a later genetic analysis, and the association was replicated in an independent cohort. In a later analysis, the rate of TCR association differed among HLA loci, with DRB1 alleles having the most associated TCRs and HLA-C alleles having the fewest. In vitro tests confirmed that a few of the cytomegalovirus-associated TCR beta chains recognize cytomegalovirus antigens. A later analysis found that most CMV-associated TCR beta chains appeared HLA-restricted, with HLA associations seemingly driven largely by CMV exposure. When HLA alleles, especially DR and DQ, strongly co-occurred, TCR associations were difficult to assign to individual alleles. A further reported finding was that TCR beta sequences accurately predicted the HLA-A and HLA-B alleles for most subjects in the first cohort. In a later analysis, several top co-occurrence clusters were reported to appear linked to parvovirus B19, influenza, CMV and Epstein-Barr virus. CMV serostatus was the only immune exposure information available for the cohort. A later genetic analysis reported fewer N-insertions in productive TCRs among donors in an Asian-associated ancestry cluster than the roughly 690-donor mean. Compared with equally common non-associated chains, HLA-associated TCR beta chains in a later analysis were more clonally expanded and had lower generation probabilities. The sequencing pipeline was judged likely to have produced a cluster of highly shared sequence variants as a technical artifact. In both the original and validation cohorts, the classifier was reported to diagnose cytomegalovirus status with high specificity and sensitivity. The study listed 170 or so TCR beta chains as associated with cytomegalovirus. Roughly uniform sequencing depth across donors was assumed in presence/absence analyses, although this assumption may not hold. Because HLA typing was missing for some donors at each locus, association tests included only the typed subset. Because the 87-base-pair reads could not distinguish some IMGT-functional V segments, including TRBV6-2 and TRBV6-3, those segments were excluded. The earlier analysis of approximately 560 of the donors excluded roughly 17 rarely observed V segments, including chromosome 9 orphons, because counts were too low. Broadly in line with IMGT annotations, most TCR beta V segments showed up in productive rearrangements about 87% or about 30% of the time in an earlier analysis of approximately 600 of the donors. Most TCR sequences were seen in very few donors, while some public TCRs were found in many individuals. In a later analysis, some 17,000 TCR beta sequences were associated with specific HLA alleles at a false discovery rate of 0.05. The cohort was sequenced for TCR beta chains only, and without alpha or paired-chain data the features that could be detected were limited.

In total, 666 healthy bone marrow donors made up the cohort. All cohort members were sampled while nominally healthy, although unrecorded immune exposures were likely present. The donor was CMV seropositive and belonged to the group of 250 to 300 seropositive cohort members. A peripheral blood sample was provided by each donor, and peripheral blood mononuclear cells were used for TCR beta sequencing. Genomic DNA was extracted from the blood cell samples with the Qiagen DNeasy Blood Extraction Kit. In regard to this clone: The clone's antigen remains unknown. Base qualities are not at hand, and no much larger clone is one base apart.

The sample consisted of PBMCs. Recombination joined TRBV7-2 with TRBJ1-5, with 7 central nucleotides matching TRBD1. The clonotype comes from a woman aged 40 to 50 in good health and CMV-seropositive. The CDR3 region: CASSLAAGTANQPQHF. The nucleotide sequence reads TGTGCCAGCAGCTTAGCCGCCGGGACAGCTAATCAGCCCCAGCATTTT.